The 14 T cell receptor beta chains below all came from one sample that was sequenced in a study of T cell repertoires in cytomegalovirus infection (dated by TCRdb to the late 2010s). For sequencing, an Illumina HiSeq 1500 was employed. The public reads were quality trimmed at Q25 with fastp and then assembled into clones with MiXCR by TCRdb, keeping productive beta chains. Every distinct CDR3 protein forms one entry, paired with its most common genes and DNA. This sample has about 900,000 distinct CDR3 sequences in its table, and approximately 30% of those were observed once. The biggest ten clones account for 13% of the sample. Their antigens are not known. The intended sense of this specimen's treatment or condition label: in vitro stimulation with specific CMV peptide epitopes to enrich CMV-specific T cells. Specimen: cultured CD8+ T cells from PBMCs, collected from culture after CMV antigen stimulation. All receptors derive from a human donor in good health (CMV status not recorded). Some clones in this sample may be carry-over from other donors' samples.

The rearrangement joins TRBV7-9 to TRBJ2-1, with TRBD2 matching 15 bases. This CDR3 spans 19 amino acids. V shed 8 bases, J shed 2 bases, and the junction held 13 bases outside the gene matches. The V gene's germline CDR1 is SEHNR and CDR2 FQNEAQ (reference sequence). CDR3 nucleotide sequence: TGTGCCAGCCTTGGTTCGGGGACTAGCGGGGGGCCCCCCTACAATGAGCAGTTCTTC. Residues: CASLGSGTSGGPPYNEQFF. Full variable domain (remainder filled in from reference TRBV7-9 and TRBJ2-1): DTGVSQNPRHKITKRGQNVTFRCDPISEHNRLYWYRQTLGQGPEFLTYFQNEAQLEKSRLLSDRFSAERPKGSFSTLEIQRTEQGDSAMYLCASLGSGTSGGPPYNEQFFGPGTRLTVL.

The V call is TRBV7-2, the J call TRBJ2-1; possibly TRBD1 or TRBD2 for D (6 bases each). Germline V CDR1 and CDR2: SGHTA, FQGNSA. V lost 5 bases and J lost 12, with 26 bases in between. The CDR3 has 16 amino acids. In DNA, the CDR3 is TGTGCCAGCAGCCCCTATTTTGACGGGGGCCCTTCAGGGCAGTTCTTC. Its protein is CASSPYFDGGPSGQFF.

This clonotype was recorded a few times. The rearrangement uses TRBV7-9 and TRBJ2-7; 12 bases line up with TRBD2. With V trimmed by 5 bases and J by 4 bases, 15 bases remained unmatched. The CDR3 runs to 18 residues. The germline CDR1 and CDR2 sequences are SEHNR and FQNEAQ (reference sequence). In nucleotides, the CDR3 is TGTGCCAGCAGCCACACTCGGACTAGCGGGGTATACCTTTACGAGCAGTACTTC. Translation gives CASSHTRTSGVYLYEQYF.

In this sample, this clonotype turned up many times. V and J are TRBV7-6 and TRBJ1-1, with D maybe TRBD1 (5 bases). This CDR3 contains 16 residues. Per the germline V gene, CDR1 is SGHVS and CDR2 is FNYEAQ. The V end was cut by 5 bases, the J end by 5 bases, with 21 bases between. CDR3 region: CASSMRGGVGGTEAFF. The DNA of the CDR3 is TGTGCCAGCAGCATGCGGGGGGGGGTGGGAGGAACTGAAGCTTTCTTT.

About this clonotype itself: One junction end disagrees with the germline gene, perhaps due to a read error. V is TRBV2 and J is TRBJ2-7; TRBD1 aligns across 12 bases. The CDR3 covers 16 residues. The V gene's germline CDR1 is SNHLY and CDR2 FYNNEI. This CDR3 is CTSSYQPGQGAFEQYF. CDR3 DNA: TGTACCAGCAGTTACCAACCGGGACAGGGGGCTTTTGAGCAGTACTTC.

This clonotype has a single count. V usage is TRBV12-3 or TRBV12-4 and J usage is TRBJ2-1, with 7 positions matching TRBD2. The CDR3 is made up of 15 amino acids. V was pared by 7 bases and J by 2 bases, with 8 bases of the junction left unmatched. In DNA, the CDR3 is TGTGCCAGCACCACCCACGGGGGGACCTACAATGAGCAGTTCTTC. Translating it yields CASTTHGGTYNEQFF.

This chain uses TRBV28 with TRBJ1-1; D is unclear. The CDR3 runs to 13 residues. V was clipped by 3 bases and J by 0 bases, with 5 bases between them. CDR1 is MDHEN and CDR2 is SYDVKM in the germline V gene. The CDR3 here is CASSFPVNTEAFF. In nucleotides, the CDR3 is TGTGCCAGCAGTTTTCCAGTGAACACTGAAGCTTTCTTT.

This clonotype has a count of ten or more. CDR3 sequence: CASSQGRLGTDNSPLHF. The CDR3 DNA is TGCGCCAGCAGCCAAGGGAGGCTGGGGACAGATAATTCACCCCTCCACTTT. V is TRBV4-1 and J is TRBJ1-6; 7 nucleotides match TRBD1. Germline CDR1 MGHRA, CDR2 YSYEKL. The CDR3 runs 17 residues. Trimming removed 1 base from V and 5 bases from J; junction bases left unmatched: 8.

This clonotype turned up a few times. The V call is TRBV19, the J call TRBJ2-3, with 9 positions matching TRBD2. The CDR3 length is 16 residues. CDR1 is LNHDA and CDR2 is SQIVND in the germline V gene (reference sequence). V trimming: 4 bases; J trimming: 2 bases; junction bases outside the gene matches: 7. CDR3 loop: CASSKWLAGPTDTQYF. The CDR3 nucleotides read TGTGCCAGTAGTAAATGGCTAGCGGGGCCCACAGATACGCAGTATTTT.

This clonotype appeared many times. The V gene is TRBV7-2, the J gene TRBJ2-1, with 7 bases that match TRBD2. The germline gives CDR1 SGHTA, CDR2 FQGNSA. The V and J ends lost 1 base and 8 bases, in that order; junction bases with no gene match: 5. The CDR3 has 14 residues. CDR3 protein: CASSLVTSDDEQFF. Written as DNA, the CDR3 is TGTGCCAGCAGCTTAGTTACTAGCGATGATGAGCAGTTCTTC.

For this clonotype: Being one base from a much bigger clone, this may be a read error. The J gene is TRBJ2-7, the V gene TRBV6-6, with 7 bases fitting TRBD1. The CDR3 is 13 amino acids. The germline V gene has CDR1 MNHNY and CDR2 SVGAGI (reference sequence). The ends lost 10 bases at V and 3 bases at J; junction bases unmatched: 9. The CDR3 loop is CANSQAGGYEQYF. CDR3 nucleotide sequence: TGTGCCAACAGCCAGGCAGGGGGCTACGAGCAGTACTTC.

Details on this clonotype: A read error may produce the germline difference seen at one junction end. V usage is TRBV12-3 or TRBV12-4 and J usage is TRBJ2-3; TRBD2 agrees at 7 bases. CDR3 length: 14 residues. CDR3 amino acids: CASSPLRRGDTKYF. For the CDR3, the DNA is TGTGCCAGCAGCCCCCTTCGCCGGGGGGATACGAAGTATTTT.

This clonotype was recorded at least ten times. The chain is built from TRBV4-2 and TRBJ1-1; weak D call: TRBD1 (6 bases). Germline assignment: CDR1 LGHNA and CDR2 YNFKEQ. Trimming cost V 4 bases and J 6 bases, with 12 bases left between them. The CDR3 extends over 13 amino acids. CDR3 loop: CASSPPGGAEAFF. The DNA of the CDR3 is TGTGCCAGCAGCCCCCCGGGGGGCGCTGAAGCTTTCTTT.

CDR3 sequence: CSARGNSLTDTQYF. CDR3 DNA sequence: TGCAGTGCCAGGGGGAACTCGCTCACAGATACGCAGTATTTT. The V call is TRBV20-1, the J call TRBJ2-3; 7 positions agree with TRBD1. The length of the CDR3 is 14 residues. Germline-derived CDR1 and CDR2 are DFQATT and SNEGSKA (reference sequence). V lost 6 bases to trimming and J lost 2 bases; unmatched junction nucleotides: 8.